These 22 T cell receptor beta chains were all obtained from the same sample, sequenced in a study of Ad26.COV2.S vaccination and SARS-CoV-2 variants. Using immunoSEQ multiplex PCR, the repertoire was profiled, and TCRdb retains in-frame clones only, with some absent. The data hold about 680,000 clones, with 89% observed a single time. As to treatment: some 20 received Ad26.COV2.S at low or high dose, single or two shots; roughly five received placebo; per-sample allocation not given. The study sampled participants on day 63 after the first vaccine or placebo injection. Sequences were derived from peripheral blood, sampled in a trial of Ad26.COV2.S vaccine versus placebo. Receptors originate from a person aged 18-60 years who received the Ad26.COV2.S COVID-19 vaccine or a placebo.

The chain uses TRBV7-8 and TRBJ2-3; 8 nucleotides match TRBD2. The junction had 8 bases not matched to a gene; V was cut back by 1 base and J by 2 bases. The CDR3 has 17 residues. Germline CDR1 and CDR2: SGHVS and FQNEAQ. Written as DNA, the CDR3 is TGTGCCAGCAGCTTAGTGGTACTAGCGGCTTCCACAGATACGCAGTATTTT. The encoded protein is CASSLVVLAASTDTQYF.

V gene TRBV30 combines with J gene TRBJ1-2; TRBD1 is a possible D gene (6 bases). Trimming shortened V by 3 bases and J by 5 bases, and 10 bases separated the two germline ends. The CDR3 contains 12 residues. The germline gives CDR1 GTSNPN, CDR2 SVGIG (reference sequence). The CDR3 DNA reads as TGTGCCTGGAGAGAACAGGGTTATGGCTACACCTTC. Amino acid sequence: CAWREQGYGYTF.

This sequence joins TRBV24-1 and TRBJ1-1; no clear D gene. V was pared by 4 bases and J by 5 bases, with 10 bases between. This CDR3 has 13 residues. CDR1 is KGHDR and CDR2 is SFDVKD in the germline V gene. The CDR3 coding sequence is TGTGCCACCAGTGACCCCGGACGGACTGAAGCTTTCTTT. Translating it yields CATSDPGRTEAFF.

This sequence joins TRBV7-8 and TRBJ2-7; TRBD1 matches at 8 bases. The V gene's germline CDR1 is SGHVS and CDR2 FQNEAQ. After removal of 5 bases from V and 2 bases from J, the junction contained 11 bases not matched to a gene. The CDR3 consists of 16 residues. The CDR3, as DNA: TGTGCCAGCAGCCTACCCTCCGGGACAGGTGCCTACGAGCAGTACTTC. Its protein product is CASSLPSGTGAYEQYF.

The V and J genes are TRBV30 and TRBJ1-5; 7 bases line up with TRBD1. V dropped 1 base and J dropped 5; count of bases not matched to a gene: 5. This CDR3 comprises 14 residues. CDR1 is GTSNPN, CDR2 SVGIG, per germline (reference sequence). The CDR3 DNA is TGTGCCTGGAGTGAGGGGACAGTAGATCAGCCCCAGCATTTT. As protein: CAWSEGTVDQPQHF.

V is TRBV7-2 and J is TRBJ2-7; 9 bases line up with TRBD2. The germline V gene has CDR1 SGHTA and CDR2 FQGNSA. The CDR3 covers 15 residues. Germline trimming cut 5 bases from V and 4 bases from J; bases unmatched to any gene: 9. The DNA for the CDR3 is TGTGCCAGCAGCCTATTGAGTAGCGGGAGTTACGAGCAGTACTTC. Amino acids: CASSLLSSGSYEQYF.

This chain uses TRBV7-6 with TRBJ2-5, with D possibly TRBD1 on 6 matching bases. Germline V lookup: CDR1 SGHVS, CDR2 FNYEAQ. There are 14 residues in the CDR3. Trimming left V 2 bases short and J 2 bases short, with 9 bases between. This CDR3 reads CASSLLGQQETQYF. The CDR3 DNA reads TGTGCCAGCAGCTTACTCGGACAGCAAGAGACCCAGTACTTC.

The chain employs TRBV6-5 and TRBJ1-6; 8 nucleotides align to TRBD1. The ends lost 0 bases at V and 10 bases at J; junction bases unmatched: 8. Germline loops: CDR1 MNHEY, CDR2 SVGAGI. The CDR3 has 16 amino acids. CDR3 bases: TGTGCCAGCAGTTACTCAAGTCAGGGGGCTTTATCACCCCTCCACTTT. Its translation is CASSYSSQGALSPLHF.

The chain combines TRBV7-9 with TRBJ1-1; D remains ambiguous. In germline, CDR1 is SEHNR, CDR2 FQNEAQ (reference sequence). With 4 bases removed from V and 3 bases from J, the gap between germline ends came to 21 bases. This CDR3 comprises 17 residues. In DNA form, the CDR3 reads TGTGCCAGCAGCTCACTGGGTCGGGGAAGGAAGGACACTGAAGCTTTCTTT. It specifies CASSSLGRGRKDTEAFF.

The V call is TRBV7-2, the J call TRBJ2-7; 14 bases match TRBD2. Germline CDR1 reads SGHTA; CDR2 reads FQGNSA. This CDR3 has 17 residues. Unmatched junction bases numbered 9, after V lost 4 bases and J lost 4 bases. The CDR3 bases are TGTGCCAGCAGCTCAGGGACTAGCGGGGGAGGGGCGTACGAGCAGTACTTC. Translating gives CASSSGTSGGGAYEQYF.

The chain combines TRBV6-2 or TRBV6-3 with TRBJ2-1, with 8 bases that match TRBD2. Trimming took 2 bases from V and 3 from J; bases not matched to a gene: 6. Germline-derived CDR1 and CDR2 are MNHEY and SVGEGT. This CDR3 comprises 16 residues. As DNA, the CDR3 is TGTGCCAGCAGTTACGGGCGGGAGGTCTTCTACAATGAGCAGTTCTTC. It yields the protein CASSYGREVFYNEQFF.

The rearrangement uses TRBV3-1 (or the pseudogene TRBV3-2) and TRBJ2-3, with D perhaps being TRBD1 or TRBD2 (5 bases each). Germline V gene lookup returns CDR1 LGHDT and CDR2 YNNKEL (reference sequence). Trimming left V 0 bases short and J 12 bases short, with 10 bases between. The CDR3 spans 12 residues. The CDR3 DNA reads TGTGCCAGCAGCCAAGATAAGTGGGACCAGTATTTT. Its translation: CASSQDKWDQYF.

The chain is built from TRBV7-9 and TRBJ1-1, with a possible D match to TRBD1 (5 bases). CDR3 length equals 18 residues. Germline-derived CDR1 and CDR2 are SEHNR and FQNEAQ (reference sequence). Trimming took 2 bases from V and 1 from J, leaving 20 bases between them. The CDR3 DNA follows: TGTGCCAGCAGCTTATGGGCAGGGAGAAGGGCCGAGAACACTGAAGCTTTCTTT. Its translation is CASSLWAGRRAENTEAFF.

This chain joins TRBV5-5 and TRBJ1-5; TRBD1 matches 7 bases. The junction had 10 bases not matched to a gene; V was cut back by 1 base and J by 3 bases. The CDR3 consists of 17 residues. CDR1 is SGHKS, CDR2 YYEKEE, per germline (reference sequence). The DNA for the CDR3 is TGTGCCAGCAGCTTGACCATTCGACAGGGCCCCAATCAGCCCCAGCATTTT. The encoded protein is CASSLTIRQGPNQPQHF.

The chain carries TRBV24-1 and TRBJ2-5; 8 bases fit TRBD2. The CDR3 spans 14 residues. V lost 10 bases and J lost 4; bases outside the gene matches: 10. CDR1 and CDR2 (germline): KGHDR, SFDVKD. The CDR3 spells CATTPSGPVETQYF. DNA of the CDR3: TGTGCCACTACCCCTAGCGGGCCGGTAGAGACCCAGTACTTC.

To note about this clone: Additional DNA sequences in this sample encode the identical CDR3. This rearrangement joins TRBV27 to TRBJ1-1; 7 positions match TRBD1. Germline V gene sequence: CDR1 MNHEY, CDR2 SMNVEV (reference sequence). The CDR3 extends over 14 amino acids. V shed 6 bases and J 1 base; nucleotides not matched to a gene: 5. Written as DNA, the CDR3 is TGTGCCAGCAGCCCGCGGACAGGGAACACTGAAGCTTTCTTT. Amino acids: CASSPRTGNTEAFF.

The rearrangement joins TRBV7-9 to TRBJ1-1, with D unresolved. The germline CDR1 and CDR2 sequences are SEHNR and FQNEAQ (reference sequence). Trimming stripped 2 bases from V and 0 bases from J, with 16 bases between. This CDR3 is built from 17 residues. Here the CDR3 reads CASSLKGVTTMNTEAFF. The CDR3 DNA follows: TGTGCCAGCAGCTTAAAGGGAGTCACAACCATGAACACTGAAGCTTTCTTT.

The gene calls are TRBV7-9 and TRBJ2-1; 7 nucleotides match TRBD2. Germline CDR1 and CDR2: SEHNR and FQNEAQ (reference sequence). The CDR3 runs to 13 residues. J gave up 15 bases and V 5 bases, and 13 bases lay outside the gene matches. The CDR3 loop reads CASSLVPSGPGFF. The CDR3 bases are TGTGCCAGCAGCCTAGTCCCTAGCGGCCCCGGGTTCTTC.

Points on this clone: Within the sample, other DNA sequences also encode this same CDR3. This sequence joins TRBV7-9 and TRBJ2-1; 7 nucleotides line up with TRBD2. The CDR3 consists of 15 residues. Germline values: CDR1 SEHNR, CDR2 FQNEAQ (reference sequence). Trimming cost V 5 bases and J 4 bases; bases outside gene matches: 8. CDR3: CASSPPGSGYNEQFF. The CDR3 nucleotides are TGTGCCAGCAGCCCCCCGGGTAGCGGGTACAATGAGCAGTTCTTC.

On this clone itself: The identical CDR3 is also encoded by other nucleotide sequences in the sample. The J gene is TRBJ1-1, the V gene TRBV12-3 or TRBV12-4; D is ambiguous. The CDR3 extends over 13 amino acids. Deletions cut 2 bases from V and 0 bases from J, with 4 bases between. CDR3 region: CASSLRLNTEAFF. Here the CDR3 DNA reads TGTGCCAGCAGTTTAAGATTGAACACTGAAGCTTTCTTT.

About this clone itself: The same CDR3 arises from other DNA sequences in this sample as well. V usage is TRBV18 and J usage is TRBJ2-5; possible D gene TRBD1, 6 bases. The V end lost 3 bases, the J end lost 2 bases, and 7 bases lay between the germline ends. From germline, CDR1 is KGHSH and CDR2 LQKENI. The CDR3 is 13 amino acids. The CDR3 DNA sequence: TGTGCCAGCTCACCGGACAGACAAGAGACCCAGTACTTC. Protein product: CASSPDRQETQYF.

The J gene is TRBJ2-5, the V gene TRBV18; 8 positions match TRBD1. The germline gives CDR1 KGHSH, CDR2 LQKENI. V lost 6 bases to trimming and J lost 3 bases; unmatched junction nucleotides: 3. This CDR3 spans 13 amino acids. CDR3 DNA: TGTGCCAGCTCCCAGGGGGCGAAAGAGACCCAGTACTTC. Amino acids: CASSQGAKETQYF.